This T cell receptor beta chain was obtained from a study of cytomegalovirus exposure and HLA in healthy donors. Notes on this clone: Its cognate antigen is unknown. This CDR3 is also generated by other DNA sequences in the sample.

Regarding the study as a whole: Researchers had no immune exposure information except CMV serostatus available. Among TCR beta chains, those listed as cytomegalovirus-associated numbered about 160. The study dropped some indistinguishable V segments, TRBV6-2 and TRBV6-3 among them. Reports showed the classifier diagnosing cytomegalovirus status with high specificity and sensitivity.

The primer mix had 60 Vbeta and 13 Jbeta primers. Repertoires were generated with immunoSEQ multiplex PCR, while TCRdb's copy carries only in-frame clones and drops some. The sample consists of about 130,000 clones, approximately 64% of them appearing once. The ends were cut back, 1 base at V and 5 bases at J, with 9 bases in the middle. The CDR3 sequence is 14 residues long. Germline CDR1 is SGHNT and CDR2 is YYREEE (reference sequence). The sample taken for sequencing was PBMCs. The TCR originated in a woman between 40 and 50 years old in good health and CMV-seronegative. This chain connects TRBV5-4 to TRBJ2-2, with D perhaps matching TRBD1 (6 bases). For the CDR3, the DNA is TGTGCCAGCAGCTTGTGGGGGCGAACCGGGGAGCTGTTTTTT. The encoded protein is CASSLWGRTGELFF.